This TCR beta chain is from a study of T cell clusters in autoimmune cytopenias. The CDR3 covers 13 residues. CDR1 is MNHNS and CDR2 is SASEGT in the germline V gene. TRB was amplified from roughly 250 ng of peripheral blood genomic DNA per sample. One tube held mixed TRB-A and TRB-B primer pools for touch-down PCR. After re-calling the multiplex PCR reads, TCRdb lists one entry per CDR3 protein, DNA absent. Reported are around 7,000 distinct CDR3 sequences; the ten largest clones contain about 32%. The same data also contributed to another study, on T cell repertoires in aging, cancer and after chemotherapy.

The clonotype originates from a human donor in good health. Sequenced sample: peripheral blood. V and J are TRBV6-1 and TRBJ2-3. CDR3 amino acids: CASSEHRTDTQYF.